This T cell receptor (beta chain) was identified during a study of radiotherapy plus CTLA-4 blockade in lung cancer. Across the whole study: Objective responses occurred in approximately 18% of patients; about 34% had disease control.

Libraries were prepared by immunoSEQ multiplex PCR; TCRdb keeps only in-frame clonotypes and omits some of them. The data show some 94,000 clones, with around 80% seen just once and 25% held by the top ten. About this clone itself: Antigen specificity is unknown.

V was clipped by 0 bases and J by 3 bases, with 6 bases between them. Germline lookup yields CDR1 SGDLS and CDR2 YYNGEE. The CDR3 is made up of 14 amino acids. Overall study results and limits: In blood, TCR clones derived from the tumor expanded after radiotherapy plus ipilimumab.

The source material was peripheral blood, sampled from a patient treated with radiotherapy plus ipilimumab. The clonotype originates from a human donor with non-small cell lung cancer that progressed on radiotherapy plus ipilimumab. This chain links TRBV9 with TRBJ2-2; D unclear. The CDR3 DNA is TGTGCCAGCAGCGTAGCACGGGACACCGGGGAGCTGTTTTTT. It translates to CASSVARDTGELFF.